A single sample gave rise to the 9 T cell receptor beta chains below, sequenced in a study of shared clonotypes between healthy human individuals (dated by TCRdb to about 2020). Receptors were amplified or captured by the immunoSEQ multiplex PCR assay. TCRdb limited this immuneACCESS table to in-frame rearrangements with V and J called. A share of clones is missing; checked studies link under half to unresolved V genes, and the rest is unexplained. A total of 450,000 to 500,000 clones appear in this sample, around 80% of them only once. In total, the top ten clones hold less than 15% of the sample. Sequenced input: PBMCs. Receptors originate from a woman aged 40 to 50 in good health. Some clones in this sample may be carry-over from other donors' samples.

The chain is built from TRBV27 and TRBJ2-1; D uncertain. The ends were cut back, 1 base at V and 10 bases at J, with 17 bases in the middle. The CDR3 has 15 amino acids. Germline values: CDR1 MNHEY, CDR2 SMNVEV (reference sequence). The CDR3 nucleotides read TGTGCCAGCAGTTTATACCCCGACTCCGCATACGAGCAGTTCTTC. Protein sequence: CASSLYPDSAYEQFF.

J is TRBJ1-2 and V is TRBV6-1; D may be TRBD1 (5 bases). Looked up from germline, CDR1 is MNHNS and CDR2 is SASEGT. V lost 2 bases to trimming and J lost 2 bases, with 9 bases between them. This CDR3 spans 14 amino acids. DNA of the CDR3: TGTGCCAGCAGTGAACAAGCAGGGAACTATGGCTACACCTTC. It encodes CASSEQAGNYGYTF.

The genes are TRBV5-5 and TRBJ1-1, with 8 nucleotides matching TRBD1. The CDR3 has 15 amino acids. Germline assignment: CDR1 SGHKS and CDR2 YYEKEE (reference sequence). Losses at the gene ends were 2 bases for V and 3 bases for J; bases not matched to a gene: 6. Here the CDR3 reads CASSFTDRGHTEAFF. The DNA for the CDR3 is TGTGCCAGCAGCTTCACTGACAGGGGACACACTGAAGCTTTCTTT.

J is TRBJ1-5 and V is TRBV30; 9 nucleotides agree with TRBD1. The V gene end was trimmed by 5 bases and the J gene end by 1 base; junction bases not matched to a gene: 3. The germline V gene has CDR1 GTSNPN and CDR2 SVGIG (reference sequence). The CDR3 is 14 residues long. CDR3 sequence (DNA): TGTGCCTGGTCGACAGGGGGGAGCAATCAGCCCCAGCATTTT. Its translation is CAWSTGGSNQPQHF.

The V gene is TRBV6-1, the J gene TRBJ2-5, with unresolved D. Germline CDR1 MNHNS, CDR2 SASEGT. The CDR3 extends over 11 amino acids. V lost 8 bases and J 3 bases, leaving 7 bases between the germline ends. CDR3 residues: CASLYEETQYF. CDR3 coding DNA: TGTGCCAGCTTGTATGAAGAGACCCAGTACTTC.

In this sample, this clone turned up once. The chain is built from TRBV4-1 and TRBJ2-7, with 7 bases fitting TRBD2. The V gene's germline CDR1 is MGHRA and CDR2 YSYEKL. Trimming cost V 3 bases and J 6 bases; bases outside gene matches: 8. CDR3 length equals 14 residues. CDR3 protein: CASSHPGTTGEQYF. DNA for the CDR3: TGCGCCAGCAGCCACCCCGGGACTACAGGCGAGCAGTACTTC.

The CDR3: CASSSDCNGYTF. The CDR3 DNA follows: TGTGCCAGCAGTTCTGACTGCAATGGCTACACCTTC. The V and J genes are TRBV12-1 and TRBJ1-2. TRBV12-1 is marked as a pseudogene. This CDR3 is 12 amino acids long.

Only a few counts were recorded for this clone. The chain is built from TRBV28 and TRBJ1-5; 7 nucleotides line up with TRBD1. The CDR3 has 15 amino acids. Per the germline V gene, CDR1 is MDHEN and CDR2 is SYDVKM. The V and J ends lost 2 bases and 5 bases, in that order; junction bases with no gene match: 6. CDR3 residues: CASSLTQGDYQPQHF. The CDR3 DNA sequence: TGTGCCAGCAGTTTAACGCAGGGGGATTATCAGCCCCAGCATTTT.

The chain recombines TRBV7-7 with TRBJ2-1; 10 bases map to TRBD2. Looked up from germline, CDR1 is SSHAT and CDR2 is FNYEAQ (reference sequence). The CDR3 totals 15 residues. Trimming took 1 base from V and 5 from J; bases not matched to a gene: 2. CDR3 residues: CASSLGTSGNNEQFF. In DNA form, the CDR3 reads TGTGCCAGCAGCTTAGGGACTAGCGGAAACAATGAGCAGTTCTTC.